A single sample is the source of the 22 T cell receptor beta chains below, sequenced in a study of shared clonotypes between healthy human individuals. Clones were sequenced by immunoSEQ multiplex PCR, and TCRdb holds only the in-frame ones, with some missing. Counted here are 2 million to 2.5 million clones, approximately 94% occurring once; the ten biggest clones make up approximately 1.7%. Terminally differentiated effector memory CD45RA+ cells were excluded from the naive CD8 cells, which were CD45RO-negative and positively selected for CCR7. The sample comprised naive CD8+ T cells from PBMCs. The source of these receptors is a man in his late teens or twenties in good health. Some clones in this sample may be carry-over from other donors' samples.

This clone was counted a single time. The chain uses TRBV27 and TRBJ1-1, with TRBD1 matching over 11 bases. The CDR3 covers 15 residues. The V gene's germline CDR1 is MNHEY and CDR2 SMNVEV (reference sequence). The trim removed 2 bases at V and 6 bases at J, leaving 5 bases unmatched. CDR3 nucleotide sequence: TGTGCCAGCAGTTTAATTGGGACAGGGGGTTCTGAAGCTTTCTTT. It specifies CASSLIGTGGSEAFF.

The count of this clone is one. The chain employs TRBV4-1 and TRBJ2-1; TRBD2 aligns across 9 bases. The V gene end was trimmed by 3 bases and the J gene end by 8 bases; junction bases not matched to a gene: 11. Germline loops: CDR1 MGHRA, CDR2 YSYEKL. The CDR3 is 16 residues long. The CDR3 here is CASSHNPGLAGDEQFF. The CDR3, as DNA: TGCGCCAGCAGCCATAACCCGGGACTAGCAGGGGATGAGCAGTTCTTC.

This clone appeared a single time. This chain links TRBV4-1 with TRBJ2-7, with D uncertain. CDR3 length: 15 amino acids. Trimming shortened V by 1 base and J by 3 bases, and 13 bases separated the two germline ends. Looked up from germline, CDR1 is MGHRA and CDR2 is YSYEKL. The CDR3 region is CASSQVVRSLYEQYF. CDR3 DNA sequence: TGCGCCAGCAGCCAAGTGGTTAGGTCCCTCTACGAGCAGTACTTC.

The genes are TRBV6-1 and TRBJ1-2; D is undetermined. Trimming cost V 2 bases and J 4 bases, with 14 bases left between them. The length of the CDR3 is 15 residues. Germline V CDR1 and CDR2: MNHNS, SASEGT. This CDR3 reads CASSEHWRIPYGYTF. CDR3 coding DNA: TGTGCCAGCAGTGAACATTGGCGGATACCCTATGGCTACACCTTC.

The chain couples TRBV4-1 to TRBJ2-2; 9 positions match TRBD1. V shed 3 bases and J 4 bases; nucleotides not matched to a gene: 9. The CDR3 consists of 17 residues. Germline loops: CDR1 MGHRA, CDR2 YSYEKL. As DNA, the CDR3 is TGCGCCAGCAGCCAGGATGGACAGGGGTGGTCCACCGGGGAGCTGTTTTTT. This sequence encodes CASSQDGQGWSTGELFF.

J is TRBJ1-4 and V is TRBV7-2, with a weak D call TRBD1 (5 bases). V was pared by 5 bases and J by 6 bases, with 16 bases between. Germline V lookup: CDR1 SGHTA, CDR2 FQGNSA. The CDR3 length is 15 residues. The CDR3 loop reads CASSPGWGIYEKLFF. CDR3 bases: TGTGCCAGCAGCCCGGGATGGGGGATATATGAAAAACTGTTTTTT. The full variable domain, in which reference TRBV7-2 and TRBJ1-4 provide the parts outside the CDR3, is GAGVSQSPSNKVTEKGKDVELRCDPISGHTALYWYRQSLGQGLEFLIYFQGNSAPDKSGLPSDRFSAERTGGSVSTLTIQRTQQEDSAVYLCASSPGWGIYEKLFFGSGTQLSVL.

This rearrangement joins TRBV27 to TRBJ2-1, with 8 bases aligning to TRBD2. The CDR3 runs to 14 residues. The V gene end was trimmed by 3 bases and the J gene end by 8 bases; junction bases not matched to a gene: 6. Germline V CDR1 and CDR2: MNHEY, SMNVEV (reference sequence). The CDR3 nucleotides read TGTGCCAGCAGTTTGCGGGAGGTATCCGATGAGCAGTTCTTC. Its protein is CASSLREVSDEQFF.

This clone was seen a single time. V usage is TRBV5-1 and J usage is TRBJ2-1, with TRBD2 identical over 16 bases. Germline CDR1 is SGHRS and CDR2 is YFSETQ. V shed 0 bases and J 9 bases; nucleotides not matched to a gene: 6. There are 17 residues in the CDR3. In DNA form, the CDR3 reads TGCGCCAGCAGCTTGGCCGGGACTAGCGGGAGGGCCGGTGAGCAGTTCTTC. This sequence encodes CASSLAGTSGRAGEQFF.

The gene calls are TRBV19 and TRBJ2-3; D perhaps matches TRBD2 (5 bases). CDR3 size: 17 residues. CDR1 is LNHDA, CDR2 SQIVND, per germline (reference sequence). The V end was cut by 0 bases, the J end by 1 base, with 14 bases between. The CDR3 DNA is TGTGCCAGTAGTATAGATGGGGAGTCATTCCGCACAGATACGCAGTATTTT. Translation gives CASSIDGESFRTDTQYF.

The chain is built from TRBV4-3 and TRBJ2-7; 7 bases line up with TRBD2. The V segment lost 4 bases and the J segment 0 bases; nucleotides outside the gene matches: 9. Germline lookup yields CDR1 LGHNA and CDR2 YSLEER. The CDR3 length is 16 residues. This chain's CDR3 is CASSPVGGSPSYEQYF. The CDR3, as DNA: TGCGCCAGCAGCCCGGTCGGGGGGTCACCCTCCTACGAGCAGTACTTC.

This rearrangement joins TRBV23-1 to TRBJ2-5, with D perhaps TRBD2 (7 bases). TRBV23-1 is known as an ORF, though its function is uncertain. The V and J ends lost 1 base and 5 bases respectively, with 14 bases between them. This CDR3 has 15 amino acids. The CDR3 DNA reads as TGCGCCAGCAGTCAATTTCCAGGGGAGGGCGAGACCCAGTACTTC. Protein sequence: CASSQFPGEGETQYF.

Comment on this clone: The junction does not match germline at one end; this may be a read error. The V call is TRBV28, the J call TRBJ2-7; D gene uncertain. Per germline, CDR1 MDHEN and CDR2 SYDVKM. This CDR3 is built from 11 residues. CDR3 DNA: TGTGCCAGCAGCTTATCCCCCGAGCAGTACTTC. Translating it yields CASSLSPEQYF.

The V and J genes are TRBV2 and TRBJ2-7; unclear D gene. Germline CDR1 and CDR2: SNHLY and FYNNEI. Trimming stripped 6 bases from V and 4 bases from J, with 7 bases between. This CDR3 spans 11 amino acids. The CDR3 sequence: CASSDWYEQYF. The CDR3 DNA is TGTGCCAGCAGCGACTGGTACGAGCAGTACTTC.

The chain employs TRBV27 and TRBJ2-7; possibly TRBD1 for D (5 bases). V lost 3 bases, J lost 3 bases, and 21 bases lay in between. The CDR3 length is 17 residues. Germline loops: CDR1 MNHEY, CDR2 SMNVEV (reference sequence). The CDR3 DNA is TGTGCCAGCAGTTTCCGGACACCCGAGGTCCCTTTCTACGAGCAGTACTTC. It is translated as CASSFRTPEVPFYEQYF.

This sequence joins TRBV28 and TRBJ2-7, with a weak D call TRBD1 (5 bases). The CDR3 sequence is 16 residues long. V was trimmed by 3 bases and J by 3 bases, leaving 18 bases between them. Germline V gives CDR1 MDHEN, CDR2 SYDVKM. The DNA for the CDR3 is TGTGCCAGCAGTTTGTTGCGACAGACCCCCTACTACGAGCAGTACTTC. This sequence encodes CASSLLRQTPYYEQYF.

V is TRBV9 and J is TRBJ2-1; the match to TRBD2 covers 8 bases. V lost 3 bases, J lost 6 bases, and 8 bases stayed unmatched. Germline V CDR1 and CDR2: SGDLS, YYNGEE. The CDR3 is 15 residues long. CDR3 nucleotide sequence: TGTGCCAGCAGCGGACCGGGACTAGGCGGCAATGAGCAGTTCTTC. It translates to CASSGPGLGGNEQFF.

This CDR3 reads CASSFSRGSYEQYF. The DNA of the CDR3 is TGTGCCAGCAGCTTTAGCCGCGGAAGTTACGAGCAGTACTTC. The rearrangement links TRBV11-2 to TRBJ2-7; D is unresolved. The CDR3 spans 14 residues. The germline gives CDR1 SGHAT, CDR2 FQNNGV. V lost 3 bases, J lost 4 bases, and 13 bases lay in between.

This chain uses TRBV11-2 with TRBJ2-1; TRBD1 matches at 9 bases. Germline V CDR1 and CDR2: SGHAT, FQNNGV. The CDR3 length is 15 residues. V trimming: 5 bases; J trimming: 8 bases; junction bases outside the gene matches: 10. CDR3 in DNA: TGTGCCAGCAGCCCCCGGGACAGGGTAGGCTATGAGCAGTTCTTC. Amino acids: CASSPRDRVGYEQFF. The full variable domain, in which reference TRBV11-2 and TRBJ2-1 provide the parts outside the CDR3, is EAGVAQSPRYKIIEKRQSVAFWCNPISGHATLYWYQQILGQGPKLLIQFQNNGVVDDSQLPKDRFSAERLKGVDSTLKIQPAKLEDSAVYLCASSPRDRVGYEQFFGPGTRLTVL.

In its sample, this clone was seen a few times. The sample holds other DNA sequences that translate to the same CDR3. The rearrangement joins TRBV28 to TRBJ2-1, with 9 bases fitting TRBD1. Germline V gene lookup returns CDR1 MDHEN and CDR2 SYDVKM. The length of the CDR3 is 14 residues. V lost 4 bases to trimming and J lost 7 bases; unmatched junction nucleotides: 5. CDR3 nucleotide sequence: TGTGCCAGCAGTTCCGGGACAGGGAGGAATGAGCAGTTCTTC. Translated: CASSSGTGRNEQFF.

As for this clone: Within the sample, other DNA sequences also encode this same CDR3. The chain recombines TRBV6-5 with TRBJ1-3; D not resolved. The CDR3 loop spans 13 amino acids. From germline, CDR1 is MNHEY and CDR2 SVGAGI. Trimming took off 2 bases at V and 3 bases at J, with 5 bases between the two ends. CDR3 DNA: TGTGCCAGCAGTTACAGCCTTGGAAACACCATATATTTT. Translating it yields CASSYSLGNTIYF.

This chain connects TRBV27 to TRBJ2-3, with 12 nucleotides matching TRBD2. Germline CDR1 is MNHEY and CDR2 is SMNVEV (reference sequence). The trim removed 6 bases at V and 1 base at J, leaving 5 bases unmatched. This CDR3 has 16 residues. The CDR3 loop is CASRLAGGVGTDTQYF. DNA of the CDR3: TGTGCCAGCAGACTAGCGGGAGGTGTAGGCACAGATACGCAGTATTTT.

The chain joins TRBV29-1 to TRBJ2-3; D gene uncertain. Germline V gene lookup returns CDR1 SQVTM and CDR2 ANQGSEA. The CDR3 consists of 12 residues. The V and J ends lost 7 bases and 2 bases respectively, with 10 bases between them. CDR3 amino acids: CSAEDPTDTQYF. CDR3 DNA sequence: TGCAGCGCCGAAGACCCCACAGATACGCAGTATTTT.